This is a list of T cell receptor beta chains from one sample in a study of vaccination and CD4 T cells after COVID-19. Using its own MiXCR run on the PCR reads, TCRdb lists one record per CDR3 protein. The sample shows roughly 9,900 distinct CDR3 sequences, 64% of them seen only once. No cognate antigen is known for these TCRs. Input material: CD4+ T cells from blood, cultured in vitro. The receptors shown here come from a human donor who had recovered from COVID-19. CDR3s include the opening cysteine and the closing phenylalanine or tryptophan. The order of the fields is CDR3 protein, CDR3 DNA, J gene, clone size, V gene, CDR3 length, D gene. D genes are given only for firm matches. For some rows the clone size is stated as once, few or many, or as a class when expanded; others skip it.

CSASSADGRRSYTF TGCAGTGCTAGCTCAGCGGACGGCCGGCGGAGCTACACCTTC TRBJ1-2 . TRBV20-1 14 .
CASSPFTGNTGELFF TGTGCCAGCAGCCCATTCACCGGGAATACCGGGGAGCTGTTTTTT TRBJ2-2 once TRBV11-2 15 .
CASSSSAAIARSYNEQFF TGTGCCAGCAGCTCCTCTGCGGCCATAGCGCGCTCCTACAATGAGCAGTTCTTC TRBJ2-1 once TRBV7-9 18 .
CSVLTSSVGTQYF TGCAGCGTGCTCACTAGTTCGGTAGGGACCCAGTACTTC TRBJ2-5 . TRBV29-1 13 .
CASSPGSGRGTEAFF TGTGCCAGCAGCCCGGGGAGCGGGAGGGGCACTGAAGCTTTCTTT TRBJ1-1 once TRBV5-4 15 .
CATSLRLGTLFF TGTGCCACCAGCCTTCGACTTGGTACGTTGTTCTTC TRBJ2-1 . TRBV15 12 .
CSALDGLQYF TGCAGTGCTCTGGACGGTTTACAGTACTTC TRBJ2-7 few TRBV20-1 10 .
CASSQDRRTGELFF TGTGCCAGCAGCCAAGACAGGCGCACCGGGGAGCTGTTTTTT TRBJ2-2 once TRBV7-7 14 .
CASSLRLKETQYF TGTGCCAGCAGCTTAAGACTTAAAGAGACCCAGTACTTC TRBJ2-5 . TRBV7-2 13 .
CASRWTSGGTRSPTDFEQYF TGTGCCAGCAGGTGGACTAGCGGGGGTACCAGATCGCCTACAGACTTCGAGCAGTACTTC TRBJ2-7 . TRBV2 20 TRBD2
CAIGRGLDQETQYF TGTGCCATCGGACGGGGACTAGATCAAGAGACCCAGTACTTC TRBJ2-5 . TRBV10-3 14 TRBD2
CASSLGSNSNQPQHF TGTGCCAGCAGCTTAGGCAGTAACAGCAATCAGCCCCAGCATTTT TRBJ1-5 . TRBV7-2 15 .
CASQGWGTEAFF TGTGCCTCTCAGGGATGGGGCACTGAAGCTTTCTTT TRBJ1-1 once TRBV5-8 12 .
CASSLVGGAPPRYEQYF TGTGCCAGCAGCTTAGTCGGCGGGGCCCCCCCGAGATACGAGCAGTACTTC TRBJ2-7 . TRBV11-3 17 .
CASSYWVTGELFF TGTGCCAGCAGTTATTGGGTCACCGGGGAGCTGTTTTTT TRBJ2-2 . TRBV6-2/TRBV6-3 13 .
CASSSAGQGGEQYF TGTGCCAGCAGTTCGGCCGGACAGGGAGGCGAGCAGTACTTC TRBJ2-7 . TRBV28 14 TRBD1
CASSYDLAGTQYF TGTGCCAGCAGTTACGACCTAGCGGGGACCCAGTACTTC TRBJ2-5 . TRBV6-5 13 TRBD2
CASSRQGDTEAFF TGTGCCAGCAGTCGGCAGGGTGACACTGAAGCTTTCTTT TRBJ1-1 few TRBV6-1 13 .
CASSLGLGVEGETQYF TGTGCCAGCAGCTTAGGACTAGGCGTTGAAGGGGAGACCCAGTACTTC TRBJ2-5 few TRBV7-3 16 TRBD2
CASSFWADQETQYF TGTGCCAGCAGCTTTTGGGCTGATCAAGAGACCCAGTACTTC TRBJ2-5 . TRBV7-9 14 .
CSARIDYGYTF TGCAGTGCTAGGATCGACTATGGCTACACCTTC TRBJ1-2 . TRBV20-1 11 .
CASSESRAGGRTEAFF TGCGCCAGCAGTGAGTCGAGGGCAGGGGGCAGAACTGAAGCTTTCTTT TRBJ1-1 . TRBV10-1 16 TRBD1
CSAPRLAGGITQYF TGCAGTGCGCCTCGACTAGCGGGGGGGATTACGCAGTATTTT TRBJ2-3 . TRBV20-1 14 TRBD2
CASSLDPAEQYF TGTGCCAGCAGCCTAGATCCAGCCGAGCAGTACTTC TRBJ2-7 . TRBV11-1 12 .
CASRTPTENIQYF TGTGCCAGCAGAACTCCTACAGAAAACATTCAGTACTTC TRBJ2-4 . TRBV28 13 .
CASSPGQGIGGELFF TGTGCCAGTAGTCCCGGACAGGGGATTGGCGGGGAGCTGTTTTTT TRBJ2-2 . TRBV19 15 TRBD1
CSAYDSNTEAFF TGCAGTGCCTATGACAGTAACACTGAAGCTTTCTTT TRBJ1-1 . TRBV20-1 12 .
CASTPGRGLGDSPLHF TGTGCCAGTACCCCAGGCAGGGGGCTCGGGGATTCACCCCTCCACTTT TRBJ1-6 . TRBV19 16 TRBD1
CASSLAGTTYEQYF TGCGCCAGCAGCTTGGCCGGGACAACCTACGAGCAGTACTTC TRBJ2-7 . TRBV5-1 14 .
CASSFQTGQIYEQYF TGTGCCAGCAGTTTCCAGACAGGCCAAATCTACGAGCAGTACTTC TRBJ2-7 few TRBV27 15 .
CASSSTGTGYTF TGTGCCAGCAGTTCGACAGGGACGGGCTACACCTTC TRBJ1-2 . TRBV27 12 TRBD1
CASSLVSGNYGYTF TGTGCCAGCAGCTTAGTTTCAGGGAACTATGGCTACACCTTC TRBJ1-2 large TRBV7-9 14 .
CATSRRNSGTSGRGVVQFF TGTGCCACCAGCAGACGCAACTCCGGGACTAGCGGGAGGGGGGTGGTGCAGTTCTTC TRBJ2-1 . TRBV15 19 TRBD2
CASSRTGGMNTEAFF TGTGCCAGCAGTCGGACAGGGGGGATGAACACTGAAGCTTTCTTT TRBJ1-1 . TRBV6-2/TRBV6-3 15 TRBD1
CASRRQGYGQPQHF TGTGCCAGCAGAAGACAGGGATATGGGCAGCCCCAGCATTTT TRBJ1-5 . TRBV2 14 TRBD1
CASSLDPGTLRGYTF TGTGCCAGCAGCTTAGATCCGGGAACATTGAGGGGCTACACCTTC TRBJ1-2 few TRBV7-2 15 .
CASSFDNYGYTF TGTGCCAGCAGCTTCGACAACTATGGCTACACCTTC TRBJ1-2 few TRBV11-2 12 .
CSAALGLANTGELFF TGCAGTGCTGCTCTGGGACTAGCTAACACCGGGGAGCTGTTTTTT TRBJ2-2 . TRBV20-1 15 TRBD2